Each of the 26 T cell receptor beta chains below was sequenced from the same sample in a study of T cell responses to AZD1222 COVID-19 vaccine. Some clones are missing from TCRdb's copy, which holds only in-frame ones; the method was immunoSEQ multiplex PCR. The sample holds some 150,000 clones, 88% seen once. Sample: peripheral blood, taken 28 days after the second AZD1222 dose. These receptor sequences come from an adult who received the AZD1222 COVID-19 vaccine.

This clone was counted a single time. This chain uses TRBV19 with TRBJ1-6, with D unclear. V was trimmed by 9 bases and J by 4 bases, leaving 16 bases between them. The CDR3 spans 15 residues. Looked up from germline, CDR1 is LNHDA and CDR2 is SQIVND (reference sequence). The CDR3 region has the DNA TGTGCCAGGGACCTAAACCCTAGATATAATTCACCCCTCCACTTT. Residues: CARDLNPRYNSPLHF.

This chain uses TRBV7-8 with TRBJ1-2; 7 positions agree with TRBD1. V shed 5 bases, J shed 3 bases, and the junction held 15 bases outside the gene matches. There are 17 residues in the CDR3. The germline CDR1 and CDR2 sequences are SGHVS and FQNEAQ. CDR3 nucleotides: TGTGCCAGCAGCCCGACAGGGCATAGAGTCATTGACTATGGCTACACCTTC. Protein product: CASSPTGHRVIDYGYTF.

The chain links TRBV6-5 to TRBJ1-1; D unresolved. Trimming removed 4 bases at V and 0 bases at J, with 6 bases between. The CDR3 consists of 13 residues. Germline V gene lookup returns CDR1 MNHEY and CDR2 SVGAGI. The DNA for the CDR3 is TGTGCCAGCAGTTTCACCGTGAACACTGAAGCTTTCTTT. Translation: CASSFTVNTEAFF.

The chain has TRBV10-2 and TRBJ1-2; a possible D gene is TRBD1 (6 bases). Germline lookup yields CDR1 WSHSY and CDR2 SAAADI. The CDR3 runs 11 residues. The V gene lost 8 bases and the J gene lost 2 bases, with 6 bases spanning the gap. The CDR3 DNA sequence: TGCGCCAGCGGACAGAACTATGGCTACACCTTC. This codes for CASGQNYGYTF.

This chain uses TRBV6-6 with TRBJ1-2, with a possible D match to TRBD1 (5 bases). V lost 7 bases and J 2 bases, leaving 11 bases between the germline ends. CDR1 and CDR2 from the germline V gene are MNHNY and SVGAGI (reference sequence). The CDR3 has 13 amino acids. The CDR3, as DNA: TGTGCCAGCAAGACGGGGCAGAACTATGGCTACACCTTC. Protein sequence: CASKTGQNYGYTF.

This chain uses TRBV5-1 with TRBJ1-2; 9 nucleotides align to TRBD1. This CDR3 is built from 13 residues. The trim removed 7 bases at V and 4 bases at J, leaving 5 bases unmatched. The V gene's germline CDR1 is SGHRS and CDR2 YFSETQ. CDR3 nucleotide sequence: TGCGCCAGCCGGACAGGGGTGGGCTATGGCTACACCTTC. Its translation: CASRTGVGYGYTF.

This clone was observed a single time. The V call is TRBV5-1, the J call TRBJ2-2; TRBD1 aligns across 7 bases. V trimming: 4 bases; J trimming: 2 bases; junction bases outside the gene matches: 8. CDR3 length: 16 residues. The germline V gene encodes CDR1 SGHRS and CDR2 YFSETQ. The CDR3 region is CASSKSGTANTGELFF. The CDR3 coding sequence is TGCGCCAGCAGCAAATCCGGGACAGCCAACACCGGGGAGCTGTTTTTT.

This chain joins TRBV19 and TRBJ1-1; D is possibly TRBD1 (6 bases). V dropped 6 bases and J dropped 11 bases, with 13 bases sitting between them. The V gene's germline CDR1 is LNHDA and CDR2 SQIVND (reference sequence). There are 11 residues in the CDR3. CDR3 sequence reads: CASSLGTWAFF. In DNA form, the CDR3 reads TGTGCCAGTAGCCTCGGGACATGGGCTTTCTTT.

CDR3 sequence: CASSLRTTYNSPLHF. The CDR3 region has the DNA TGTGCCAGCAGCCTTCGGACAACTTATAATTCACCCCTCCACTTT. The V gene is TRBV3-1 (or the pseudogene TRBV3-2), the J gene TRBJ1-6; maybe TRBD1 (5 bases). The V and J ends lost 4 bases and 4 bases respectively, with 11 bases between them. Germline CDR1 reads LGHDT; CDR2 reads YNNKEL (reference sequence). This CDR3 region has 15 residues.

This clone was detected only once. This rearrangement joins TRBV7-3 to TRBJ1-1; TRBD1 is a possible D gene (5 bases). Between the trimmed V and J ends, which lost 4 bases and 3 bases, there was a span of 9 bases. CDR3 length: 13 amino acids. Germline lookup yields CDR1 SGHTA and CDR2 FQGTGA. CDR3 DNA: TGTGCCAGCAGCTCGACAGCGGACACTGAAGCTTTCTTT. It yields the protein CASSSTADTEAFF. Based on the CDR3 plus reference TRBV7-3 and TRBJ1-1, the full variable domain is GAGVSQTPSNKVTEKGKYVELRCDPISGHTALYWYRQSLGQGPEFLIYFQGTGAADDSGLPNDRFFAVRPEGSVSTLKIQRTERGDSAVYLCASSSTADTEAFFGQGTRLTVV.

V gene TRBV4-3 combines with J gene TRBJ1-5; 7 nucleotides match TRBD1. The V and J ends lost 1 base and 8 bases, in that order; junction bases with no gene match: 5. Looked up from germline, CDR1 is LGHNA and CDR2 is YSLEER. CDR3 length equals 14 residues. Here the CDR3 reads CASSQGGGAEPQHF. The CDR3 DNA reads TGCGCCAGCAGCCAAGGAGGGGGCGCGGAGCCCCAGCATTTT.

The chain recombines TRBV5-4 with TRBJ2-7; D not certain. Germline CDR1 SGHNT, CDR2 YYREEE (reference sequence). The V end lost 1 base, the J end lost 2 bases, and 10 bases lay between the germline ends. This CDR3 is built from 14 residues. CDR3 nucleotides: TGTGCCAGCAGCTTGATGAGAATTCCCTACGAGCAGTACTTC. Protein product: CASSLMRIPYEQYF.

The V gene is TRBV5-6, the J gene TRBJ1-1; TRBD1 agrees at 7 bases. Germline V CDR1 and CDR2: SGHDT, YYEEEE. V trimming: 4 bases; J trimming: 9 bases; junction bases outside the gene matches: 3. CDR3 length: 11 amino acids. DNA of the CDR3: TGTGCCAGCAGCGTACAGGGGAAAGCTTTCTTT. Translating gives CASSVQGKAFF.

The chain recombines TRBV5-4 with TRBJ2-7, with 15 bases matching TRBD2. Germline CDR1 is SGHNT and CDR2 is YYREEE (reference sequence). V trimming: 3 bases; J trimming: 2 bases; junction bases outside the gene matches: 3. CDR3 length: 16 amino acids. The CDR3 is CASSSGLAGGPYEQYF. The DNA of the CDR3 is TGTGCCAGCAGCTCGGGACTAGCGGGGGGCCCCTACGAGCAGTACTTC.

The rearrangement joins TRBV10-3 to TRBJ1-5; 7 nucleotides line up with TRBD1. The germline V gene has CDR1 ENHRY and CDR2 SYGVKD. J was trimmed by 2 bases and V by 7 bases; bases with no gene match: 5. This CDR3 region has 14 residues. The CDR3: CAIKGADGNQPQHF. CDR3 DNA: TGTGCCATCAAGGGGGCGGATGGCAATCAGCCCCAGCATTTT.

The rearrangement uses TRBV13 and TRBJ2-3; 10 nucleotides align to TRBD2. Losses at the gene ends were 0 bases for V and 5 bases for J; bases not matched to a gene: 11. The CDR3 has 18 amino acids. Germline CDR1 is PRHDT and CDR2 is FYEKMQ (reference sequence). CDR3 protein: CASSLGGVAGGREDTQYF. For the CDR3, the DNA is TGTGCCAGCAGCTTAGGAGGAGTAGCGGGGGGCAGGGAAGATACGCAGTATTTT.

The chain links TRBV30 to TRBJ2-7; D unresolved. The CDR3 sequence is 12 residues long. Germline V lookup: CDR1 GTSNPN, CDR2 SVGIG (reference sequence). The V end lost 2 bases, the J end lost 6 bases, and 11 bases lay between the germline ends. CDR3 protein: CAWSSLGGEQYF. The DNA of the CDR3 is TGTGCCTGGAGTTCGTTGGGTGGCGAGCAGTACTTC.

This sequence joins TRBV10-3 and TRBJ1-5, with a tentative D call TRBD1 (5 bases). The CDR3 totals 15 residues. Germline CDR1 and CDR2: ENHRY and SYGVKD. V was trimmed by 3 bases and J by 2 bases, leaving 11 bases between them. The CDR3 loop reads CAISEGTGGNQPQHF. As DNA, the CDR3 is TGTGCCATCAGTGAAGGGACGGGAGGCAATCAGCCCCAGCATTTT.

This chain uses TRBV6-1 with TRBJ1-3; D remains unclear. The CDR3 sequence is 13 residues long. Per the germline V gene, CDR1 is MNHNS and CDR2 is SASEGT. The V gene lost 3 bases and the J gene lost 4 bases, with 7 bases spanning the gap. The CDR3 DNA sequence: TGTGCCAGCAGTGAGAGGTTAGGAAACACCATATATTTT. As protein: CASSERLGNTIYF.

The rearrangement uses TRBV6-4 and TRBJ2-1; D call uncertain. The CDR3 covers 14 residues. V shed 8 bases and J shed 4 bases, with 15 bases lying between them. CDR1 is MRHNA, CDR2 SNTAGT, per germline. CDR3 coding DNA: TGTGCCAGCGGTCGGGCTAGAAGATACAATGAGCAGTTCTTC. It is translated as CASGRARRYNEQFF.

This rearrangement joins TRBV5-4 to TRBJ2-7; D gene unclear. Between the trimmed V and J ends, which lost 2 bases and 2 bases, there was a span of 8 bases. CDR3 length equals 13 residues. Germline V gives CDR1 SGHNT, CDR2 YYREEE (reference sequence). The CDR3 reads CASSFYSTYEQYF. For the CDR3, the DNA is TGTGCCAGCAGCTTTTACAGTACCTACGAGCAGTACTTC.

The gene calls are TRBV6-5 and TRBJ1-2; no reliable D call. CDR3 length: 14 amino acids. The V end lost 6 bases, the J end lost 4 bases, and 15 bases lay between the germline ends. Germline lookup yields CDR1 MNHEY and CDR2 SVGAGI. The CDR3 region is CASRPSAGSYGYTF. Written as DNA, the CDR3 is TGTGCCAGCAGACCTTCGGCGGGGAGCTATGGCTACACCTTC.

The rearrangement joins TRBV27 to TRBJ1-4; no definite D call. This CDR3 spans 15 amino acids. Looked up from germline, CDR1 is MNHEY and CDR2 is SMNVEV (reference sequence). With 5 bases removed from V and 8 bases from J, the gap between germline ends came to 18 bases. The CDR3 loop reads CASSPRHSEEEKLFF. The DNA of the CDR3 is TGTGCCAGCAGTCCCCGACACTCCGAAGAGGAAAAACTGTTTTTT. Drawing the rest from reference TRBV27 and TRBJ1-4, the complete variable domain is EAQVTQNPRYLITVTGKKLTVTCSQNMNHEYMSWYRQDPGLGLRQIYYSMNVEVTDKGDVPEGYKVSRKEKRNFPLILESPSPNQTSLYFCASSPRHSEEEKLFFGSGTQLSVL.

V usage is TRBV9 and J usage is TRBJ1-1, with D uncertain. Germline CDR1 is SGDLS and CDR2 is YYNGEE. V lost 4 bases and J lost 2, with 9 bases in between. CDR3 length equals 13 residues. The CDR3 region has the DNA TGTGCCAGCAGCCCAGTCTCAAACACTGAAGCTTTCTTT. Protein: CASSPVSNTEAFF.

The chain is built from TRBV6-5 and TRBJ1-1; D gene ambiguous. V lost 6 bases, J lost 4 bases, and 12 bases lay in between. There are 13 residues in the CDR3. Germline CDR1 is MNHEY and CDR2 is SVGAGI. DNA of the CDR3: TGTGCCAGCAGGGACGGTGGTGGCACTGAAGCTTTCTTT. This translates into CASRDGGGTEAFF.

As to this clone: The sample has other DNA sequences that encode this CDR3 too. The CDR3 sequence: CASSVGQDNSPLHF. CDR3 bases: TGTGCCAGCAGCGTGGGACAGGATAATTCACCCCTCCACTTT. J is TRBJ1-6 and V is TRBV9, with TRBD1 matching 8 bases. The CDR3 length is 14 residues. V was clipped by 2 bases and J by 5 bases; unmatched bases: 0. CDR1 is SGDLS and CDR2 is YYNGEE in the germline V gene.